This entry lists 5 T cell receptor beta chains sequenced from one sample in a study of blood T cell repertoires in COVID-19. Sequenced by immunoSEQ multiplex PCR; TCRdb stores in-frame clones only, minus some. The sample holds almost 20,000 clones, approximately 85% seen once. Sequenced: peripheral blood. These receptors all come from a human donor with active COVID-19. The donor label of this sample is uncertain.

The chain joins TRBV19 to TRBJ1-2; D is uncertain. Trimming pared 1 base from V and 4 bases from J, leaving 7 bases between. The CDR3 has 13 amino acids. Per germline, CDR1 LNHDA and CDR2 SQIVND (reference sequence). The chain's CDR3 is CASSIGAGYGYTF. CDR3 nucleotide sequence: TGTGCCAGTAGTATAGGGGCAGGCTATGGCTACACCTTC.

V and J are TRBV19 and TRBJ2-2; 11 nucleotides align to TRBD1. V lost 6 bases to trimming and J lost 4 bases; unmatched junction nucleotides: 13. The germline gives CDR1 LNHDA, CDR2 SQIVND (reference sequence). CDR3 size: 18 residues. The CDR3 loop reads CASRRNRDRGTGTGELFF. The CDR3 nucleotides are TGTGCCAGTAGACGAAACCGGGACAGGGGGACGGGCACCGGGGAGCTGTTTTTT.

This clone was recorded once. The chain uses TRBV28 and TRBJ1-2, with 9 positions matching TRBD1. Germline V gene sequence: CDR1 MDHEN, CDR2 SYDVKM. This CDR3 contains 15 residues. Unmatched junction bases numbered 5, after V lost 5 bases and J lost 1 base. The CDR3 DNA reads TGTGCCAGCAGTAGGGACAGGGCTCATAACTATGGCTACACCTTC. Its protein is CASSRDRAHNYGYTF.

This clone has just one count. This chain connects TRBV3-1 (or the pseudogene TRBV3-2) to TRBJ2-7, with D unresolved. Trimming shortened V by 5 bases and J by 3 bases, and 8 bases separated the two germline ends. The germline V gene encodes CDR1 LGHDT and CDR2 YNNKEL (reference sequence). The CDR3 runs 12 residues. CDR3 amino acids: CASSSPGYEQYF. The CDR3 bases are TGTGCCAGCAGCTCCCCGGGCTACGAGCAGTACTTC.

The CDR3 coding sequence is TGTGCCAGCAGGGGGACTAGCGGGAACACCGGGGAGCTGTTTTTT. It specifies CASRGTSGNTGELFF. The chain employs TRBV2 and TRBJ2-2, with 11 bases lining up with TRBD2. J was trimmed by 1 base and V by 6 bases; bases with no gene match: 1. From germline, CDR1 is SNHLY and CDR2 FYNNEI. There are 15 residues in the CDR3.